The sequence of this TCR beta chain was determined in a study of blood T cell repertoires in COVID-19. TCRdb's copy holds only in-frame clones and misses some; the assay was immunoSEQ multiplex PCR. There are around 170,000 clones in the sample; more than 85% occur only once, and under 3% lies in the top ten. This CDR3 has 16 amino acids. In germline, CDR1 is SGHRS, CDR2 YFSETQ. V lost 3 bases and J lost 5; bases outside the gene matches: 11. The sample was peripheral blood. The sequence was obtained from a woman aged 25 to 45 with active or convalescent COVID-19. V usage is TRBV5-1 and J usage is TRBJ1-2, with TRBD1 identical over 9 bases. The CDR3 here is CASSSAGSDRGYGYTF. CDR3 coding DNA: TGCGCCAGCAGCTCCGCGGGGTCGGACAGGGGATATGGCTACACCTTC.